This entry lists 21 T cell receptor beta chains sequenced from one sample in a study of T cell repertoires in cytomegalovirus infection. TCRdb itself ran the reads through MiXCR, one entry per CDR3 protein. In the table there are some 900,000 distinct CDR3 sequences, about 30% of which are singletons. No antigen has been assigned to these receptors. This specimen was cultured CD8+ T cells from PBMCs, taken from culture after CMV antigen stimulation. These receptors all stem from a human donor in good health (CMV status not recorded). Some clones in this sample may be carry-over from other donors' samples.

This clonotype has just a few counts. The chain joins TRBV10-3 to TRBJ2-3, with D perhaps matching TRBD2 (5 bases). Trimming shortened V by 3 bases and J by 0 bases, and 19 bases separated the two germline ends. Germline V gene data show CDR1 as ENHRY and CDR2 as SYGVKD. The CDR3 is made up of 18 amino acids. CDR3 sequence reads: CAISDPHEGADSTDTQYF. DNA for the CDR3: TGTGCCATCAGTGATCCCCACGAGGGTGCGGATAGCACAGATACGCAGTATTTT.

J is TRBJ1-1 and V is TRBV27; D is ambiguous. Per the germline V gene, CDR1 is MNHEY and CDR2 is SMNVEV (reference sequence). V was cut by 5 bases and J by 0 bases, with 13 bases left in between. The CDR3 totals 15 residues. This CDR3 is CASSHRGIMNTEAFF. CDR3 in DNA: TGTGCCAGCAGTCACCGTGGAATAATGAACACTGAAGCTTTCTTT.

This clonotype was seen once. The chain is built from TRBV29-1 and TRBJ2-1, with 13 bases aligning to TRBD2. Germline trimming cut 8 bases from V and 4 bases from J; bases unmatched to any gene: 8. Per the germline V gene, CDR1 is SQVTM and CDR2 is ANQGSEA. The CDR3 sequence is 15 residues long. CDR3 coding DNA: TGCAGCCTGACTAGCGGGGGGCCTAATTACAATGAGCAGTTCTTC. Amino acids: CSLTSGGPNYNEQFF.

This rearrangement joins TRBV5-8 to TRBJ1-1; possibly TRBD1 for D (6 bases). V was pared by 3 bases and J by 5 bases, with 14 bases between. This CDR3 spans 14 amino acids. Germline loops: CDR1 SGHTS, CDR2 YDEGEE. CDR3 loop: CASSYGTTRTEAFF. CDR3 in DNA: TGTGCCAGCAGCTATGGGACAACGAGGACTGAAGCTTTCTTT.

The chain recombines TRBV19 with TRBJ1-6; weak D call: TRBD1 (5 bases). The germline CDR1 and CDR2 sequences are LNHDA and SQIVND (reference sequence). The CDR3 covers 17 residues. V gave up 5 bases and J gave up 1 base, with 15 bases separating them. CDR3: CASSPGSAGSYNSPLHF. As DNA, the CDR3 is TGTGCCAGTAGTCCAGGGAGCGCGGGATCCTATAATTCACCCCTCCACTTT.

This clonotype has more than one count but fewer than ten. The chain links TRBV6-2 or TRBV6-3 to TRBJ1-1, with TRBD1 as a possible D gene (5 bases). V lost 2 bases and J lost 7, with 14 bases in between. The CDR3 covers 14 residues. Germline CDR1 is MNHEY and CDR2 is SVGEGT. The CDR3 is CASSYAGPGNEAFF. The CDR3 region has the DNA TGTGCCAGCAGTTACGCGGGACCCGGGAATGAAGCTTTCTTT.

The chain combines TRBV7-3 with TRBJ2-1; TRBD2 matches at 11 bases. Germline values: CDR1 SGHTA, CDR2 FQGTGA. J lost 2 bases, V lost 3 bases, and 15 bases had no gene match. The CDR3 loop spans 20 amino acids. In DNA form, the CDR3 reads TGTGCCAGCAGCTTCGGCCCGTATAAAATAGCGGGGGGGCCCTACAATGAGCAGTTCTTC. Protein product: CASSFGPYKIAGGPYNEQFF.

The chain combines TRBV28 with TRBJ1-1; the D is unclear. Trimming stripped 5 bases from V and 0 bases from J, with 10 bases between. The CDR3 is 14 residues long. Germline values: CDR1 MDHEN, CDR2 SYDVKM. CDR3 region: CASSPGYVNTEAFF. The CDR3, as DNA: TGTGCCAGCAGTCCGGGATATGTGAACACTGAAGCTTTCTTT.

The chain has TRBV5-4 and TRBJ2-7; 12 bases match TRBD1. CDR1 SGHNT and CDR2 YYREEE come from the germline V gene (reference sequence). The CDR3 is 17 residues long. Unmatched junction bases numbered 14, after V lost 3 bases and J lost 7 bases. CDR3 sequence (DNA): TGTGCCAGCAGCTCCGTACCCCGGGACAGGGGGCAGGGGGAGCAGTACTTC. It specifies CASSSVPRDRGQGEQYF.

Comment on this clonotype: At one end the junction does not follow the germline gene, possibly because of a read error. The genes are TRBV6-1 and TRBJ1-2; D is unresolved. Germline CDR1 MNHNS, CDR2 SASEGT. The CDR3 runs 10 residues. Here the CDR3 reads CVSLLGGYTF. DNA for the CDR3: TGTGTCAGCCTATTGGGGGGCTACACCTTC.

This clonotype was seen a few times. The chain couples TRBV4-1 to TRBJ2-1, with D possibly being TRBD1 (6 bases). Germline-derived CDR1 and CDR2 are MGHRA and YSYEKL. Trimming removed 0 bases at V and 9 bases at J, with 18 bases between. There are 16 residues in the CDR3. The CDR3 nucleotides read TGCGCCAGCAGCCAAGAGGCCGGGACAATCTTGGGTGAGCAGTTCTTC. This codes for CASSQEAGTILGEQFF.

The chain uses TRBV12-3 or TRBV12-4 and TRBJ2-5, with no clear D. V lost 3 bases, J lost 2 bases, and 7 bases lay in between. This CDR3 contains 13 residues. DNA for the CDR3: TGTGCCAGCAGTTTGGAAGAACAAGAGACCCAGTACTTC. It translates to CASSLEEQETQYF.

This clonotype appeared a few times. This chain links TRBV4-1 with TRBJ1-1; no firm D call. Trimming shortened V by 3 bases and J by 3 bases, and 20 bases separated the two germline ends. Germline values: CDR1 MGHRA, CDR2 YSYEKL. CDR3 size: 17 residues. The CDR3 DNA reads TGCGCCAGCAGCCACTTCGGCGGCGGGGTGGTGGACACTGAAGCTTTCTTT. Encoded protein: CASSHFGGGVVDTEAFF.

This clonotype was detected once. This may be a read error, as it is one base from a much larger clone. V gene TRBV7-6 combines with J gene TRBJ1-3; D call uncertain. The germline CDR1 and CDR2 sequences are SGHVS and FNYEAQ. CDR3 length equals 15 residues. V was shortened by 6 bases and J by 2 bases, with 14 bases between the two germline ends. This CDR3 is CASRLNGGPGNTIYF. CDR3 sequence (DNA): TGTGCCAGCAGATTAAACGGCGGACCTGGAAACACCATATATTTT.

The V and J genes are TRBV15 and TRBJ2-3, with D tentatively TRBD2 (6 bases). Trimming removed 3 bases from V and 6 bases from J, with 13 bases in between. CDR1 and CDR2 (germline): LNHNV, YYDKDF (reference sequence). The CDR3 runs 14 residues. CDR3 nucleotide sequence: TGTGCCACCAGCAGTCTCGCAGGGAGGGATACGCAGTATTTT. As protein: CATSSLAGRDTQYF. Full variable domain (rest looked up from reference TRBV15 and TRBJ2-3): DAMVIQNPRYQVTQFGKPVTLSCSQTLNHNVMYWYQQKSSQAPKLLFHYYDKDFNNEADTPDNFQSRRPNTSFCFLDIRSPGLGDTAMYLCATSSLAGRDTQYFGPGTRLTVL.

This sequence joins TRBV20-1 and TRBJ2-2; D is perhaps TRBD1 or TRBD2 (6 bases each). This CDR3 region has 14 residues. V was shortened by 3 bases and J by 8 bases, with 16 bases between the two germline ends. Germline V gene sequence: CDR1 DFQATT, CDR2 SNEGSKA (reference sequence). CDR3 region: CSARAGGQGGELFF. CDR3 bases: TGCAGTGCTAGGGCCGGGGGCCAGGGAGGGGAGCTGTTTTTT.

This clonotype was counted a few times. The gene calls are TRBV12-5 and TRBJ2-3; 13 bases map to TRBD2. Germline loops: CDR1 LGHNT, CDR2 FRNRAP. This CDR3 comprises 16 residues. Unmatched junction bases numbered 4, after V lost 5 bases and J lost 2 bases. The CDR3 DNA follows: TGTGCTAGTGGTAAGACTAGCGGGGGGAACACAGATACGCAGTATTTT. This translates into CASGKTSGGNTDTQYF.

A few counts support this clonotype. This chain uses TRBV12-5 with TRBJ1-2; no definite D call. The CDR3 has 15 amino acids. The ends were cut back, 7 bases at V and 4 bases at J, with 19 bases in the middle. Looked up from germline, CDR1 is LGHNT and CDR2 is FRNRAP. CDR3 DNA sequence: TGTGCTAGTGCCTTCCGCGAGGGCCTTCCCTATGGCTACACCTTC. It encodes CASAFREGLPYGYTF.

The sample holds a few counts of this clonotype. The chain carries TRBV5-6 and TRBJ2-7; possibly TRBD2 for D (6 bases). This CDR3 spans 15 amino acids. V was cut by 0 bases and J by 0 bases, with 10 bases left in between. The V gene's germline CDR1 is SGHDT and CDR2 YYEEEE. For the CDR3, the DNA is TGTGCCAGCAGCTTGGCGGCGGGGAGCTCCTACGAGCAGTACGTC. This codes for CASSLAAGSSYEQYV.

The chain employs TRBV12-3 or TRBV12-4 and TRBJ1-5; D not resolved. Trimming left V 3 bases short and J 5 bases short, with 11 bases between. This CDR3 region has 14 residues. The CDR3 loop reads CASSFLGFYQPQHF. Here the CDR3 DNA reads TGTGCCAGCAGTTTTTTGGGATTCTATCAGCCCCAGCATTTT.

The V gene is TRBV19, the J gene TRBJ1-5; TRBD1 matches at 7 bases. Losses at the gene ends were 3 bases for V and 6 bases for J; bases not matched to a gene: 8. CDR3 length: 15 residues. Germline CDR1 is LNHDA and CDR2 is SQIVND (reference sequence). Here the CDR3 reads CASSILSGGSQPQHF. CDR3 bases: TGTGCCAGTAGTATTTTGTCAGGGGGTTCTCAGCCCCAGCATTTT.